A few counts support the clone carrying this TCR beta chain. The antigen is undetermined. The CDR3 has 15 residues. V was clipped by 4 bases and J by 7 bases, with 21 bases between them. CDR1 SGHDT and CDR2 YYEEEE come from the germline V gene. TCRdb reprocessed the 5' RACE reads with MiXCR, giving one entry per CDR3 protein. Of roughly 130,000 distinct CDR3 sequences listed, about a sixth are singletons. This specimen comes from a study of T-cell memory formation after mild COVID-19. Findings and limits, study-wide: Clones that got smaller from day 15 to 85 had even CD4/CD8, while clones growing later tipped toward CD4+. Pre-infection memory harbored some responding clones, suggesting cross-reactive memory joined.

Sequences were obtained from PBMCs or a T cell subset sorted from them (not recorded which). The receptor comes from a man younger than 35 who had mild COVID-19 (a few samples of this study predate the infection). Cell type and time point are not known. V and J are TRBV5-6 and TRBJ2-7; D remains ambiguous. The CDR3, as DNA: TGTGCCAGCAGCGGGAACCCGGATCGGTCGTGGGAGCAGTACTTC. Its protein product is CASSGNPDRSWEQYF. Looking up the rest from reference TRBV5-6 and TRBJ2-7 gives the full variable domain: DAGVTQSPTHLIKTRGQQVTLRCSPKSGHDTVSWYQQALGQGPQFIFQYYEEEERQRGNFPDRFSGHQFPNYSSELNVNALLLGDSALYLCASSGNPDRSWEQYFGPGTRLTVT.